A selection of T cell receptor beta chains follows, all from one sample in a study of CD8+CD57+ T cells in acquired aplastic anemia. TCRdb processed the reads anew with MiXCR; each CDR3 protein has one entry. The profile covers around 500,000 distinct CDR3 sequences, with around 30% appearing a single time and approximately 0.82% taken by the ten largest. Material for sequencing was sorted CD4+, CD8+, or CD8+CD57+ T cells (not recorded which) from PBMCs. These receptors originate from a human donor with aplastic anemia. Both conserved end residues are part of each CDR3. A D gene is named only where the DNA matches it firmly. Some rows have no size entry. The others give once, few or many, or a class for an expanded clone.

v_call,d_call,clone_size,j_call,cdr3_aa,cdr3_nt
TRBV30,.,few,TRBJ1-6,CAWSSERPGRSLHF,TGTGCCTGGAGTTCGGAGCGACCAGGGAGATCCCTCCACTTT
TRBV20-1,.,.,TRBJ2-2,CSARGTITGELFF,TGCAGTGCTAGAGGGACTATCACCGGGGAGCTGTTTTTT
TRBV20-1,.,many,TRBJ1-2,CSATRVQSNYGYTF,TGCAGTGCTACTAGAGTGCAGAGTAACTATGGCTACACCTTC
TRBV7-9,TRBD2,few,TRBJ2-1,CASSKTSGNYNEQFF,TGTGCCAGCAGCAAGACTAGCGGTAACTACAATGAGCAGTTCTTC
TRBV29-1,.,.,TRBJ1-4,CSVGGGAANEKLFF,TGCAGCGTTGGCGGGGGGGCAGCTAATGAAAAACTGTTTTTT
TRBV2,.,.,TRBJ2-7,CASRFDHQGLAYEQYF,TGTGCCAGCAGGTTTGATCATCAGGGGTTGGCCTACGAGCAGTACTTC
TRBV24-1,.,.,TRBJ1-5,CATSDSNRYGPQHF,TGTGCCACCAGTGATTCGAACAGGTATGGGCCCCAGCATTTT
TRBV7-3,.,.,TRBJ1-2,CASSHQGNYGYTF,TGTGCCAGCAGCCATCAGGGGAACTATGGCTACACCTTC
TRBV18,.,.,TRBJ1-3,CASSPKEGTGNTIYF,TGTGCCAGCTCACCAAAGGAGGGAACTGGAAACACCATATATTTT
TRBV29-1,.,many,TRBJ1-5,CSVGAGPSNQPQHF,TGCAGCGTTGGAGCCGGACCGAGCAATCAGCCCCAGCATTTT
TRBV12-3/TRBV12-4,.,.,TRBJ1-1,CASRRLGGREAFF,TGTGCCAGCAGACGTCTGGGGGGAAGGGAAGCTTTCTTT
TRBV20-1,TRBD2,.,TRBJ2-5,CSAISGDGLETQYF,TGCAGTGCCATAAGCGGGGACGGTTTGGAGACCCAGTACTTC
TRBV25-1,.,many,TRBJ1-6,CASTKKRRDSYNSPLHF,TGTGCCAGCACTAAAAAGCGGAGGGACTCCTATAATTCACCCCTCCACTTT
TRBV19,.,few,TRBJ2-5,CASRNVRAGANQETQYF,TGTGCCAGTAGGAATGTACGGGCGGGGGCGAACCAAGAGACCCAGTACTTC
TRBV7-3,.,many,TRBJ2-3,CASSSGAAGSTDTQYF,TGTGCCAGCAGCTCCGGGGCCGCGGGTAGCACAGATACGCAGTATTTT
TRBV6-1,.,few,TRBJ2-1,CASSTGPFANEQFF,TGTGCCAGCTCAACGGGACCCTTCGCCAATGAGCAGTTCTTC
TRBV7-2,.,.,TRBJ2-7,CASSLGARASYF,TGTGCCAGCAGCTTAGGCGCCAGGGCTTCGTACTTC
TRBV6-4,.,.,TRBJ2-2,CASSDRVGTGELFF,TGTGCCAGCAGTGACCGGGTTGGGACCGGGGAGCTGTTTTTT
TRBV20-1,TRBD1,many,TRBJ1-2,CSARGTGGAYGYTF,TGCAGTGCTAGGGGGACAGGGGGCGCTTATGGCTACACCTTC
TRBV20-1,TRBD1,few,TRBJ1-1,CSASRQQGAEAFF,TGCAGTGCTAGTCGACAACAGGGGGCGGAAGCTTTCTTT
TRBV20-1,.,once,TRBJ1-2,CRFAGEGNYGYTF,TGCAGATTTGCGGGGGAGGGGAACTATGGCTACACCTTC
TRBV5-1,TRBD1,many,TRBJ1-2,CASSLDISGQGSGGYTF,TGCGCCAGCAGCTTGGATATTTCGGGACAGGGGAGTGGTGGCTACACCTTC
TRBV10-3,.,.,TRBJ2-5,CASSTVPGRETQYF,TGTGCCAGCAGCACCGTACCCGGTCGAGAGACCCAGTACTTC
TRBV30,.,.,TRBJ1-1,CAWTERMDSEAFF,TGTGCCTGGACCGAACGCATGGACAGTGAAGCTTTCTTT
TRBV2,TRBD1,.,TRBJ1-1,CASSEGTGWDTEAFF,TGTGCCAGCAGTGAGGGGACAGGGTGGGACACTGAAGCTTTCTTT
TRBV19,TRBD1,.,TRBJ1-5,CASSIPTGDQPQHF,TGTGCCAGTAGTATTCCTACAGGGGATCAGCCCCAGCATTTT
TRBV5-1,.,few,TRBJ2-3,CASSLGEDSTDTQYF,TGCGCCAGCAGCTTGGGCGAGGACAGCACAGATACGCAGTATTTT